Below are 20 T cell receptor beta chains sequenced from a single sample in a study of control samples from healthy donors and cancer patients. Method: immunoSEQ multiplex PCR; TCRdb's copy keeps in-frame clones and lacks some. The sample yields more than 65,000 clones, approximately 90% seen once. Sample: PBMCs. The receptor source for this set is a woman in her sixties with head and neck cancer.

The V and J genes are TRBV19 and TRBJ1-2; 7 nucleotides align to TRBD1. The CDR3 is 15 amino acids. V gave up 6 bases and J gave up 2 bases; unmatched junction bases: 9. Germline V gene sequence: CDR1 LNHDA, CDR2 SQIVND (reference sequence). The CDR3 DNA reads TGTGCCAGTAGGGTGGAGGGGGCAGGGAACTATGGCTACACCTTC. Its translation is CASRVEGAGNYGYTF.

CDR3 loop: CASSPYRGSYTEAFF. CDR3 bases: TGTGCCAGCTCACCCTACAGGGGGAGTTACACTGAAGCTTTCTTT. V gene TRBV18 combines with J gene TRBJ1-1; TRBD1 matches 8 bases. V lost 3 bases and J lost 3; bases outside the gene matches: 6. The germline V gene encodes CDR1 KGHSH and CDR2 LQKENI. There are 15 residues in the CDR3.

This clone was counted a single time. V and J are TRBV18 and TRBJ2-1; a weak D match, TRBD2 (5 bases). Germline CDR1 and CDR2: KGHSH and LQKENI. This CDR3 is 13 amino acids long. V was cut by 2 bases and J by 15 bases, with 17 bases left in between. The CDR3 bases are TGTGCCAGCTCACCAACAGACAATCGGGATGGGTTCTTC. The encoded protein is CASSPTDNRDGFF. Together with reference TRBV18 and TRBJ2-1, the CDR3 gives the full variable domain: NAGVMQNPRHLVRRRGQEARLRCSPMKGHSHVYWYRQLPEEGLKFMVYLQKENIIDESGMPKERFSAEFPKEGPSILRIQQVVRGDSAAYFCASSPTDNRDGFFGPGTRLTVL.

The CDR3 loop is CASSLRDRDYGYTF. In DNA, the CDR3 is TGCGCCAGCAGCTTGAGGGACAGAGACTATGGCTACACCTTC. This chain uses TRBV5-1 with TRBJ1-2; 7 nucleotides match TRBD1. J gave up 3 bases and V 1 base, and 3 bases lay outside the gene matches. CDR3 length: 14 amino acids. Germline CDR1 SGHRS, CDR2 YFSETQ.

The gene calls are TRBV6-5 and TRBJ2-2, with D possibly matching TRBD1 (6 bases). Per germline, CDR1 MNHEY and CDR2 SVGAGI. The CDR3 spans 14 residues. The V end was cut by 7 bases, the J end by 7 bases, with 16 bases between. The CDR3 DNA reads as TGTGCCAGCACCAGGGGAACAGGGAGCGGGGAGCTGTTTTTT. Amino acid sequence: CASTRGTGSGELFF.

The chain employs TRBV24-1 and TRBJ2-2, with 9 bases identical to TRBD1. CDR1 KGHDR and CDR2 SFDVKD come from the germline V gene. Trimming removed 4 bases from V and 0 bases from J; junction bases left unmatched: 8. The CDR3 is made up of 18 amino acids. CDR3 residues: CATSDPTTGGANTGELFF. DNA for the CDR3: TGTGCCACCAGTGACCCGACGACAGGGGGGGCGAACACCGGGGAGCTGTTTTTT.

The chain has TRBV6-5 and TRBJ1-5; 7 bases agree with TRBD1. Germline CDR1 MNHEY, CDR2 SVGAGI. V lost 6 bases to trimming and J lost 6 bases; unmatched junction nucleotides: 11. This CDR3 contains 15 residues. As DNA, the CDR3 is TGTGCCAGCAGCTTCGACAGGGAAGGTGGTCAGCCCCAGCATTTT. It codes for CASSFDREGGQPQHF.

CDR3 DNA: TGTGCCTGGAGTCCCCCGGACAGGGGGCGGTTTCAGCCCCAGCATTTT. Translating gives CAWSPPDRGRFQPQHF. V gene TRBV30 combines with J gene TRBJ1-5; 11 bases agree with TRBD1. In germline, CDR1 is GTSNPN, CDR2 SVGIG (reference sequence). The length of the CDR3 is 16 residues. V was clipped by 2 bases and J by 6 bases; unmatched bases: 9.

The V and J genes are TRBV19 and TRBJ1-2; 8 nucleotides match TRBD1. CDR1 and CDR2 (germline): LNHDA, SQIVND (reference sequence). CDR3 length equals 15 residues. J was trimmed by 5 bases and V by 5 bases; bases with no gene match: 10. CDR3 sequence: CASSLETGVPYGYTF. CDR3 bases: TGTGCCAGTAGTCTCGAGACAGGGGTTCCGTATGGCTACACCTTC.

J is TRBJ2-5 and V is TRBV2, with D possibly called TRBD1 or TRBD2 (6 bases each). Trimming shortened V by 0 bases and J by 0 bases, and 8 bases separated the two germline ends. In germline, CDR1 is SNHLY, CDR2 FYNNEI. The CDR3 is made up of 15 amino acids. The CDR3 DNA is TGTGCCAGCAGTGAAGCCCGGGGGCACCAAGAGACCCAGTACTTC. Its translation is CASSEARGHQETQYF.

The rearrangement links TRBV3-1 (or the pseudogene TRBV3-2) to TRBJ2-7; D gene ambiguous. The CDR3 has 14 amino acids. CDR1 and CDR2 (germline): LGHDT, YNNKEL (reference sequence). Trimming took 4 bases from V and 2 from J, leaving 12 bases between them. CDR3: CASSRSGETYEQYF. CDR3 sequence (DNA): TGTGCCAGCAGCCGCTCGGGTGAAACCTACGAGCAGTACTTC.

In DNA, the CDR3 is TGTGCCAGCAGGATACCGGGACGTGATGGCTACACCTTC. Protein product: CASRIPGRDGYTF. This sequence joins TRBV6-5 and TRBJ1-2, with D possibly being TRBD1 (5 bases). V gave up 6 bases and J gave up 6 bases, with 14 bases separating them. Germline V gene lookup returns CDR1 MNHEY and CDR2 SVGAGI. The CDR3 spans 13 residues.

This clone showed up just once. The V and J genes are TRBV6-5 and TRBJ2-2; D gene uncertain. The CDR3 is 11 residues long. The germline V gene encodes CDR1 MNHEY and CDR2 SVGAGI. V was clipped by 6 bases and J by 5 bases, with 4 bases between them. CDR3 residues: CASRETGELFF. As DNA, the CDR3 is TGTGCCAGCAGAGAGACCGGGGAGCTGTTTTTT.

V and J are TRBV5-1 and TRBJ2-2; D assignment may be TRBD1 or TRBD2 (5 bases each). The ends were cut back, 1 base at V and 6 bases at J, with 13 bases in the middle. The CDR3 length is 15 residues. Germline V gene sequence: CDR1 SGHRS, CDR2 YFSETQ. The CDR3 sequence is CASSLMGERAGELFF. CDR3 in DNA: TGCGCCAGCAGCTTGATGGGGGAAAGAGCCGGGGAGCTGTTTTTT.

The rearrangement joins TRBV6-6 to TRBJ2-1, with a weak D call TRBD2 (6 bases). V dropped 5 bases and J dropped 2 bases, with 13 bases sitting between them. Germline CDR1 is MNHNY and CDR2 is SVGAGI (reference sequence). CDR3 length: 15 residues. CDR3 region: CASSPGTQTYNEQFF. The CDR3, as DNA: TGTGCCAGCAGTCCTGGGACTCAGACCTACAATGAGCAGTTCTTC.

This clone has only a few counts. This chain connects TRBV28 to TRBJ2-3; 10 bases match TRBD2. V shed 3 bases and J 5 bases; nucleotides not matched to a gene: 14. Per the germline V gene, CDR1 is MDHEN and CDR2 is SYDVKM. There are 18 residues in the CDR3. The CDR3 sequence is CASSLDLTAGGPGDTQYF. The CDR3 nucleotides are TGTGCCAGCAGTTTGGACCTAACAGCGGGAGGGCCCGGAGATACGCAGTATTTT.

The CDR3 loop is CASSAGSSSYNEQFF. The CDR3 DNA sequence: TGTGCCAGTAGTGCGGGCAGTAGCTCCTACAATGAGCAGTTCTTC. The chain couples TRBV19 to TRBJ2-1; TRBD2 might be the D (5 bases). V lost 5 bases to trimming and J lost 0 bases, with 11 bases between them. Germline CDR1 reads LNHDA; CDR2 reads SQIVND (reference sequence). The CDR3 spans 15 residues.

Regarding this clone: The identical CDR3 is also encoded by other nucleotide sequences in the sample. The J gene is TRBJ1-5, the V gene TRBV19; TRBD1 might be the D (5 bases). This CDR3 is 12 amino acids long. CDR1 LNHDA and CDR2 SQIVND come from the germline V gene (reference sequence). V was shortened by 3 bases and J by 6 bases, with 6 bases between the two germline ends. The chain's CDR3 is CASSMRGQPQHF. Here the CDR3 DNA reads TGTGCCAGTAGTATGAGGGGTCAGCCCCAGCATTTT.

The V call is TRBV6-5, the J call TRBJ1-6; tentative D call: TRBD1 (5 bases). The CDR3 is 14 residues long. CDR1 is MNHEY and CDR2 is SVGAGI in the germline V gene. Trimming pared 6 bases from V and 5 bases from J, leaving 11 bases between. The DNA for the CDR3 is TGTGCCAGCAGCCCGGGACCGAATAATTCACCCCTCCACTTT. This encodes CASSPGPNNSPLHF.

CDR3 amino acids: CATWDRNSNQPQHF. As DNA, the CDR3 is TGTGCCACCTGGGACAGAAATAGCAATCAGCCCCAGCATTTT. The chain has TRBV6-5 and TRBJ1-5; TRBD1 agrees at 7 bases. V was pared by 10 bases and J by 0 bases, with 6 bases of the junction left unmatched. Germline V gene lookup returns CDR1 MNHEY and CDR2 SVGAGI. The CDR3 sequence is 14 residues long.